These 15 T cell receptor beta chains were all obtained from the same sample, sequenced in a study of CD8 T cells in ankylosing spondylitis. General study findings and limits: Roughly eight highly homologous variants made up a TCR beta motif that seemed to typify ankylosing spondylitis blood.

TCRdb re-called the 5' RACE reads with MiXCR, one entry per CDR3 protein. The profile shows approximately 300,000 distinct CDR3 sequences, roughly 8% of them singletons. Antigens for these TCRs are unknown. Sequenced material: blood, either unsorted or a sorted T cell fraction (not recorded which). The receptors originated from a male donor with ankylosing spondylitis.

The rearrangement links TRBV15 to TRBJ2-7; TRBD1 agrees at 10 bases. Trimming at V came to 3 bases and at J to 3 bases, leaving 2 bases not matched to a gene. The CDR3 sequence is 14 residues long. Germline-derived CDR1 and CDR2 are LNHNV and YYDKDF (reference sequence). The chain's CDR3 is CATSRRDRGYEQYF. The CDR3 bases are TGTGCCACCAGCAGGAGGGACAGGGGCTACGAGCAGTACTTC.

This clonotype came up a few times. The gene calls are TRBV20-1 and TRBJ1-1; weak D call: TRBD1 (6 bases). Trimming shortened V by 3 bases and J by 4 bases, and 27 bases separated the two germline ends. This CDR3 comprises 18 residues. Per germline, CDR1 DFQATT and CDR2 SNEGSKA (reference sequence). The CDR3 protein is CSASSPPVRGLYVTEAFF. Written as DNA, the CDR3 is TGCAGTGCTAGCTCCCCCCCGGTCAGGGGCCTGTATGTCACTGAAGCTTTCTTT.

This clonotype was picked up many times. The genes are TRBV24-1 and TRBJ2-3; the D gene is possibly TRBD2 (6 bases). Trimming left V 9 bases short and J 6 bases short, with 9 bases between. The CDR3 sequence is 11 residues long. Germline V CDR1 and CDR2: KGHDR, SFDVKD. The CDR3 nucleotides are TGTGCCACCGCCCGGGAGGATACGCAGTATTTT. As protein: CATAREDTQYF.

This clonotype was seen at least ten times. This chain links TRBV12-3 or TRBV12-4 with TRBJ2-7; unclear D gene. The CDR3 runs 14 residues. Trimming took 5 bases from V and 4 from J, leaving 15 bases between them. CDR3 bases: TGTGCCAGCAGTCGCGGCTTGGATCGGTACGAGCAGTACTTC. Translating gives CASSRGLDRYEQYF.

This clonotype has just a few counts. J is TRBJ2-2 and V is TRBV5-1; 7 positions match TRBD2. Germline CDR1 reads SGHRS; CDR2 reads YFSETQ. CDR3 length: 16 residues. Trimming removed 3 bases from V and 2 bases from J; junction bases left unmatched: 7. CDR3 sequence reads: CASSWGAGSNTGELFF. As DNA, the CDR3 is TGCGCCAGCAGCTGGGGAGCGGGATCAAACACCGGGGAGCTGTTTTTT.

This sequence joins TRBV11-2 and TRBJ2-7, with TRBD1 as a possible D gene (6 bases). CDR1 SGHAT and CDR2 FQNNGV come from the germline V gene. The CDR3 runs 14 residues. V gave up 3 bases and J gave up 6 bases, with 15 bases separating them. For the CDR3, the DNA is TGTGCCAGCAGCTTCACAGGGAATCGAGGCGAGCAGTACTTC. It encodes CASSFTGNRGEQYF.

The chain employs TRBV20-1 and TRBJ1-2; D gene unclear. Deletions cut 2 bases from V and 8 bases from J, with 24 bases between. The CDR3 is 16 residues long. Germline CDR1 reads DFQATT; CDR2 reads SNEGSKA (reference sequence). Here the CDR3 reads CSARNGERDIADGYTF. The CDR3 bases are TGCAGTGCTAGAAATGGGGAGAGAGACATCGCCGACGGCTACACCTTC.

This clonotype was counted many times. The chain combines TRBV5-1 with TRBJ2-3; D unresolved. V was pared by 0 bases and J by 6 bases, with 14 bases between. This CDR3 is built from 15 residues. CDR1 is SGHRS and CDR2 is YFSETQ in the germline V gene. The CDR3 sequence is CASSLGQAFGDTQYF. For the CDR3, the DNA is TGCGCCAGCAGCTTGGGGCAGGCCTTCGGGGATACGCAGTATTTT.

V and J are TRBV20-1 and TRBJ2-7; 10 bases are a match to TRBD1. J lost 8 bases, V lost 8 bases, and 15 bases had no gene match. The length of the CDR3 is 14 residues. Germline V lookup: CDR1 DFQATT, CDR2 SNEGSKA (reference sequence). CDR3 DNA sequence: TGCAGTCTTCTTGGGGGACAGGGGCTGGGACAGCAGTACTTC. Translated, it gives CSLLGGQGLGQQYF.

The gene calls are TRBV27 and TRBJ2-1, with D perhaps given as TRBD1 or TRBD2 (5 bases each). The V and J ends lost 5 bases and 7 bases respectively, with 12 bases between them. Germline CDR1 is MNHEY and CDR2 is SMNVEV (reference sequence). This CDR3 comprises 13 residues. CDR3 region: CASSPWGRNEQFF. Here the CDR3 DNA reads TGTGCCAGCAGTCCGTGGGGGAGAAATGAGCAGTTCTTC.

The genes are TRBV5-1 and TRBJ2-3; D is tentatively TRBD1 or TRBD2 (5 bases each). Germline V lookup: CDR1 SGHRS, CDR2 YFSETQ. The CDR3 consists of 19 residues. V dropped 0 bases and J dropped 2 bases, with 22 bases sitting between them. In nucleotides, the CDR3 is TGCGCCAGCAGCTTGGGGCCGGGGCGAGCGGTCGGATACACAGATACGCAGTATTTT. This codes for CASSLGPGRAVGYTDTQYF. Combining the CDR3 with reference TRBV5-1 and TRBJ2-3 gives the whole variable domain KAGVTQTPRYLIKTRGQQVTLSCSPISGHRSVSWYQQTPGQGLQFLFEYFSETQRNKGNFPGRFSGRQFSNSRSEMNVSTLELGDSALYLCASSLGPGRAVGYTDTQYFGPGTRLTVL.

This clonotype was seen a few times. The chain recombines TRBV12-5 with TRBJ2-1; 9 bases line up with TRBD2. V dropped 2 bases and J dropped 9; count of bases not matched to a gene: 8. Germline assignment: CDR1 LGHNT and CDR2 FRNRAP. The CDR3 covers 15 residues. CDR3 sequence reads: CASGLRGRALGEQFF. The DNA for the CDR3 is TGTGCTAGTGGTTTGCGCGGGAGGGCCTTGGGTGAGCAGTTCTTC.

This clonotype occurred a few times. The chain is built from TRBV28 and TRBJ2-1; a weak D match, TRBD1 (6 bases). This CDR3 comprises 14 residues. V lost 4 bases and J 6 bases, leaving 13 bases between the germline ends. The germline V gene has CDR1 MDHEN and CDR2 SYDVKM. This CDR3 reads CASSSLDRRNEQFF. The CDR3 DNA sequence: TGTGCCAGCAGTTCACTGGACAGACGCAATGAGCAGTTCTTC. Looking up the rest from reference TRBV28 and TRBJ2-1 gives the full variable domain: DVKVTQSSRYLVKRTGEKVFLECVQDMDHENMFWYRQDPGLGLRLIYFSYDVKMKEKGDIPEGYSVSREKKERFSLILESASTNQTSMYLCASSSLDRRNEQFFGPGTRLTVL.

CDR3 nucleotide sequence: TGTGCCACCCTAGGAACGGGGGCGGACACTGAAGCTTTCTTT. This codes for CATLGTGADTEAFF. The rearrangement joins TRBV27 to TRBJ1-1, with a tentative D call TRBD1 (6 bases). This CDR3 has 14 residues. CDR1 and CDR2 from the germline V gene are MNHEY and SMNVEV (reference sequence). With 10 bases removed from V and 3 bases from J, the gap between germline ends came to 18 bases.

This clonotype has more than one count but fewer than ten. The chain uses TRBV20-1 and TRBJ2-5; TRBD1 matches at 10 bases. The CDR3 is made up of 13 amino acids. V lost 6 bases and J lost 2; bases outside the gene matches: 3. Germline assignment: CDR1 DFQATT and CDR2 SNEGSKA (reference sequence). DNA of the CDR3: TGCAGTGCCGGGACAGGGGCACAAGAGACCCAGTACTTC. Its protein is CSAGTGAQETQYF.